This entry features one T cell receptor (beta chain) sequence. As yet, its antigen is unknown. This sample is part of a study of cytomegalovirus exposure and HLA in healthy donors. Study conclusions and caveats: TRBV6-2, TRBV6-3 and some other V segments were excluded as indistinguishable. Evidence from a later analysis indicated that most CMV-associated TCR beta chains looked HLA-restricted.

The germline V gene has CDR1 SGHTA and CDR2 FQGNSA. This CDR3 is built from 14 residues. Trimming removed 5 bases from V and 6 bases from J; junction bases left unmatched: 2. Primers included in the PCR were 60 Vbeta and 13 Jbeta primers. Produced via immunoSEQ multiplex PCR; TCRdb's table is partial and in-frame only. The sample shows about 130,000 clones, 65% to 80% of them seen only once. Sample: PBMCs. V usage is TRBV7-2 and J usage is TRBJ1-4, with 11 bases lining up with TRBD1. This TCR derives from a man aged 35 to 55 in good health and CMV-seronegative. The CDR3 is CASSRDRGYEKLFF. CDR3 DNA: TGTGCCAGCAGCCGGGACAGGGGGTATGAAAAACTGTTTTTT.